Shown below are 26 T cell receptor beta chains from a single sample sequenced in a study of T cells in Graves' hyperthyroidism and ophthalmopathy. RNA transcripts served as the template for amplifying TCR beta CDR3 regions. In the first-round RT-PCR of the TCR CDR3, the HTBI primer set was used. A single record per CDR3 protein comes from TCRdb applying MiXCR to the multiplex PCR reads. The table shows around 600,000 distinct CDR3 sequences, with approximately 15% occurring only once. Sequenced input: blood. These receptors were taken from a woman between 18 and 29 years old with Graves' ophthalmopathy.

The chain links TRBV28 to TRBJ1-4, with D possibly being TRBD1 (6 bases). CDR3 length: 14 residues. Trimming left V 6 bases short and J 13 bases short, with 21 bases between. CDR1 and CDR2 from the germline V gene are MDHEN and SYDVKM. The chain's CDR3 is CASSPRDNPSRLFF. The CDR3 nucleotides are TGTGCCAGCAGCCCCCGGGACAACCCGTCACGACTGTTTTTT.

This clonotype was seen repeatedly, ten times or more. This chain connects TRBV6-2 or TRBV6-3 to TRBJ2-7, with D possibly TRBD1 on 6 matching bases. The CDR3 spans 13 residues. V lost 10 bases to trimming and J lost 6 bases, with 19 bases between them. Germline CDR1 and CDR2: MNHEY and SVGEGT. CDR3 region: CATQGLLVGEQYF. In nucleotides, the CDR3 is TGTGCCACCCAGGGGCTACTGGTCGGCGAGCAGTACTTC.

This clonotype appeared a few times. This may arise from a read error, as a much more abundant clone is one base away. This chain connects TRBV9 to TRBJ2-5; 9 bases are shared with TRBD2. V lost 0 bases and J lost 2; bases outside the gene matches: 11. Germline V gene lookup returns CDR1 SGDLS and CDR2 YYNGEE. The CDR3 sequence is 18 residues long. The chain's CDR3 is CASSVATRAGGTQETQYF. The CDR3 coding sequence is TGTGCCAGCAGCGTAGCTACAAGGGCGGGAGGGACGCAAGAGACCCAGTACTTC.

There are many counts of this clonotype. The genes are TRBV7-3 and TRBJ2-1; tentative D call: TRBD2 (7 bases). CDR1 and CDR2 from the germline V gene are SGHTA and FQGTGA. The CDR3 is 18 residues long. The germline V and J ends were trimmed by 1 base and 7 bases, with 23 bases remaining between them. CDR3 in amino acids: CASSLNSPGLGGGNEQFF. The DNA of the CDR3 is TGTGCCAGCAGCTTAAACTCCCCCGGACTAGGGGGGGGAAATGAGCAGTTCTTC.

In this sample, this clonotype turned up many times. V usage is TRBV6-1 and J usage is TRBJ1-5; 7 bases match TRBD1. V trimming: 5 bases; J trimming: 4 bases; junction bases outside the gene matches: 11. The CDR3 is made up of 16 amino acids. The germline CDR1 and CDR2 sequences are MNHNS and SASEGT. CDR3 bases: TGTGCCAGCAGTTTCCTGACAGGGCTTGGTAATCAGCCCCAGCATTTT. Translation gives CASSFLTGLGNQPQHF.

This clonotype was recorded many times. The chain couples TRBV5-4 to TRBJ2-7, with TRBD1 matching over 7 bases. This CDR3 has 15 amino acids. V was pared by 4 bases and J by 2 bases, with 9 bases of the junction left unmatched. The germline gives CDR1 SGHNT, CDR2 YYREEE (reference sequence). The CDR3 region has the DNA TGTGCCAGCAGCGCCGGGACAGTCGGACCCTACGAGCAGTACTTC. This translates into CASSAGTVGPYEQYF. Supplemented by reference TRBV5-4 and TRBJ2-7, the full variable domain reads ETGVTQSPTHLIKTRGQQVTLRCSSQSGHNTVSWYQQALGQGPQFIFQYYREEENGRGNFPPRFSGLQFPNYSSELNVNALELDDSALYLCASSAGTVGPYEQYFGPGTRLTVT.

This chain joins TRBV28 and TRBJ2-2; D gene unclear. Per germline, CDR1 MDHEN and CDR2 SYDVKM. V lost 7 bases to trimming and J lost 6 bases, with 9 bases between them. The CDR3 sequence is 12 residues long. This CDR3 is CASNVGPGELFF. CDR3 nucleotides: TGTGCCAGCAATGTTGGTCCCGGGGAGCTGTTTTTT.

This clonotype was recorded at least ten times. The chain combines TRBV20-1 with TRBJ2-7, with D possibly TRBD2 on 6 matching bases. V dropped 4 bases and J dropped 9 bases, with 16 bases sitting between them. CDR1 is DFQATT, CDR2 SNEGSKA, per germline (reference sequence). The CDR3 contains 12 residues. CDR3 in amino acids: CSATRETRVQYF. The CDR3 DNA follows: TGCAGTGCTACCCGGGAGACTCGTGTGCAGTACTTC.

This clonotype has ten or more counts. DNA of the CDR3: TGTGCCAGCAGCTTAGAGGAGACAGGGATCTATGGCTACACCTTC. Protein product: CASSLEETGIYGYTF. The rearrangement uses TRBV7-9 and TRBJ1-2, with TRBD1 matching 7 bases. Germline values: CDR1 SEHNR, CDR2 FQNEAQ (reference sequence). V lost 1 base, J lost 4 bases, and 6 bases stayed unmatched. This CDR3 comprises 15 residues.

This clonotype was detected ten times or more. This chain joins TRBV2 and TRBJ2-2; unclear D gene. Germline loops: CDR1 SNHLY, CDR2 FYNNEI. Trimming took off 3 bases at V and 10 bases at J, with 15 bases between the two ends. This CDR3 comprises 14 residues. CDR3 coding DNA: TGTGCCAGCAGTGATGCGTTAGTAGGGCAGGAGCTGTTTTTT. This sequence encodes CASSDALVGQELFF.

The CDR3 protein is CSARGLAGGHITDTQYF. The CDR3 nucleotides are TGCAGTGCTCGCGGACTAGCGGGAGGGCACATCACAGATACGCAGTATTTT. The rearrangement uses TRBV20-1 and TRBJ2-3; 15 nucleotides line up with TRBD2. Germline V gene data show CDR1 as DFQATT and CDR2 as SNEGSKA (reference sequence). The CDR3 is made up of 17 amino acids. The J segment lost 2 bases and the V segment lost 5 bases, leaving 8 bases of the junction unmatched.

This clonotype was recorded many times. The chain recombines TRBV7-9 with TRBJ2-7; D may match TRBD1 or TRBD2 (6 bases each). CDR1 and CDR2 from the germline V gene are SEHNR and FQNEAQ (reference sequence). The V and J ends lost 3 bases and 1 base respectively, with 13 bases between them. This CDR3 has 15 amino acids. CDR3 amino acids: CASSLGGETSYEQYF. CDR3 DNA: TGTGCCAGCAGCTTGGGGGGCGAAACTTCCTACGAGCAGTACTTC.

This clonotype was seen repeatedly, ten times or more. V and J are TRBV10-3 and TRBJ2-1, with D perhaps matching TRBD2 (6 bases). The CDR3 has 17 residues. Trimming removed 4 bases at V and 6 bases at J, with 22 bases between. The germline V gene encodes CDR1 ENHRY and CDR2 SYGVKD. The CDR3 here is CAISGTLFGGPGNEQFF. CDR3 bases: TGTGCCATCAGTGGAACTCTTTTCGGAGGGCCAGGCAATGAGCAGTTCTTC.

The chain carries TRBV29-1 and TRBJ2-4; TRBD1 matches at 7 bases. The CDR3 contains 13 residues. Per the germline V gene, CDR1 is SQVTM and CDR2 is ANQGSEA. The ends lost 7 bases at V and 5 bases at J; junction bases unmatched: 8. The DNA for the CDR3 is TGCAGCGCTTACCCCGGGACAGAAAACATTCAGTACTTC. It is translated as CSAYPGTENIQYF.

The V gene is TRBV29-1, the J gene TRBJ2-1; the match to TRBD1 covers 8 bases. The CDR3 has 12 residues. CDR1 and CDR2 (germline): SQVTM, ANQGSEA. V lost 7 bases, J lost 7 bases, and 6 bases stayed unmatched. The CDR3 here is CSGRDRPNEQFF. The DNA for the CDR3 is TGCAGCGGCCGGGACAGGCCGAATGAGCAGTTCTTC.

The chain recombines TRBV14 with TRBJ2-7, with D maybe TRBD2 (7 bases). Trimming removed 3 bases from V and 4 bases from J, with 22 bases in between. The CDR3 is made up of 17 amino acids. CDR1 is SGHDN and CDR2 is FVKESK in the germline V gene. In DNA, the CDR3 is TGTGCCAGCAGCCATGGGGTGCGGGGGCGCGTGCTGTACGAGCAGTACTTC. Translation: CASSHGVRGRVLYEQYF. The whole variable domain, remainder taken from reference TRBV14 and TRBJ2-7, is EAGVTQFPSHSVIEKGQTVTLRCDPISGHDNLYWYRRVMGKEIKFLLHFVKESKQDESGMPNNRFLAERTGGTYSTLKVQPAELEDSGVYFCASSHGVRGRVLYEQYFGPGTRLTVT.

The sample holds many counts of this clonotype. This rearrangement joins TRBV20-1 to TRBJ2-3; D gene uncertain. Germline-derived CDR1 and CDR2 are DFQATT and SNEGSKA (reference sequence). This CDR3 spans 11 amino acids. V shed 6 bases and J shed 6 bases, with 10 bases lying between them. Here the CDR3 DNA reads TGCAGTGCGACTCGGTTTGATACGCAGTATTTT. It translates to CSATRFDTQYF.

The sample holds many counts of this clonotype. The V and J genes are TRBV12-3 or TRBV12-4 and TRBJ1-2; 9 nucleotides agree with TRBD1. This CDR3 has 13 residues. Trimming took 6 bases from V and 8 from J; bases not matched to a gene: 7. CDR3: CASRLTQGAGYTF. The CDR3 DNA reads as TGTGCCAGCAGACTAACACAGGGGGCGGGCTACACCTTC.

The chain joins TRBV9 to TRBJ2-2, with D perhaps matching TRBD1 or TRBD2 (5 bases each). The ends were cut back, 3 bases at V and 0 bases at J, with 15 bases in the middle. CDR1 is SGDLS, CDR2 YYNGEE, per germline. The CDR3 has 17 residues. CDR3 nucleotide sequence: TGTGCCAGCAGCGCAGGGAGAGCGATCGCGAACACCGGGGAGCTGTTTTTT. As protein: CASSAGRAIANTGELFF.

This clonotype showed up many times. The chain recombines TRBV9 with TRBJ2-1; D perhaps matches TRBD1 (5 bases). CDR3 length: 17 amino acids. V gave up 4 bases and J gave up 0 bases, with 17 bases separating them. The germline V gene encodes CDR1 SGDLS and CDR2 YYNGEE. The CDR3: CASSPQGPKTSYNEQFF. CDR3 bases: TGTGCCAGCAGCCCCCAGGGTCCCAAGACCTCCTACAATGAGCAGTTCTTC.

This clonotype was counted only a few times. The CDR3 DNA is TGCGCCAGCAGCCCGGGACAGGGGGCTGACACCGGGGAGCTGTTTTTT. Its translation: CASSPGQGADTGELFF. V usage is TRBV5-1 and J usage is TRBJ2-2; the match to TRBD1 covers 12 bases. The trim removed 4 bases at V and 3 bases at J, leaving 4 bases unmatched. The length of the CDR3 is 16 residues. Germline V gives CDR1 SGHRS, CDR2 YFSETQ.

This clonotype has a count of ten or more. This sequence joins TRBV20-1 and TRBJ2-2; maybe TRBD1 (6 bases). This CDR3 is 14 amino acids long. V was trimmed by 2 bases and J by 1 base, leaving 8 bases between them. Germline V gives CDR1 DFQATT, CDR2 SNEGSKA (reference sequence). As DNA, the CDR3 is TGCAGTGCTAGATTACAGGGGAACACCGGGGAGCTGTTTTTT. As protein: CSARLQGNTGELFF.

The V gene is TRBV7-8, the J gene TRBJ2-1, with D tentatively TRBD1 (6 bases). The germline V and J ends were trimmed by 8 bases and 16 bases, with 21 bases remaining between them. This CDR3 region has 12 residues. CDR1 is SGHVS, CDR2 FQNEAQ, per germline. CDR3 sequence reads: CASGVAGTRKFF. CDR3 sequence (DNA): TGTGCCAGCGGCGTAGCAGGGACAAGGAAATTCTTC.

The chain links TRBV19 to TRBJ1-5; D is unresolved. The CDR3 sequence is 14 residues long. The V end was cut by 6 bases, the J end by 1 base, with 10 bases between. Germline-derived CDR1 and CDR2 are LNHDA and SQIVND (reference sequence). The CDR3 region is CASRRVGSNQPQHF. CDR3 nucleotides: TGTGCCAGTAGGCGGGTAGGGAGCAATCAGCCCCAGCATTTT.

This clonotype was found many times. This chain links TRBV28 with TRBJ1-1; D is unresolved. The CDR3 covers 14 residues. Germline CDR1 is MDHEN and CDR2 is SYDVKM. V lost 5 bases to trimming and J lost 3 bases, with 13 bases between them. Here the CDR3 DNA reads TGTGCCAGCAGTCAGACGGCGGGGTACACTGAAGCTTTCTTT. Protein sequence: CASSQTAGYTEAFF.

Of note for this clonotype: A much larger clone lies one base from this, so it may be a read error. The chain carries TRBV2 and TRBJ2-5; D not resolved. Trimming left V 4 bases short and J 14 bases short, with 14 bases between. The CDR3 runs 11 residues. The germline V gene encodes CDR1 SNHLY and CDR2 FYNNEI. CDR3: CASSAEAETYF. In DNA form, the CDR3 reads TGTGCCAGCAGTGCCGAGGCAGAAACTTACTTC.